This T cell receptor beta chain was profiled in a study of blood T cell repertoires in COVID-19. At the level of the study: Acute and convalescent COVID-19 samples came from the United States, Italy and Spain. Sources were T cells, B-cell-depleted T cells, or PBMCs; the material itself was cDNA or gDNA.

Original processing notes: From reference gene primer amplification, estimates of nucleated cell counts were derived. Data came from immunoSEQ multiplex PCR; TCRdb stores just in-frame clones and leaves some out. V, J and clone size are those of that table, while D and trimming were read from the DNA. This table holds about 220,000 clones, around four fifths found once. Trimming pared 3 bases from V and 3 bases from J, leaving 13 bases between. This CDR3 is built from 15 residues. The germline gives CDR1 MDHEN, CDR2 SYDVKM. This clone showed up many times. The chain combines TRBV28 with TRBJ2-3; D possibly corresponds to TRBD2 (6 bases). This clonotype originated in a woman in her sixties who had recovered from COVID-19. Sequenced input: peripheral blood. The CDR3 DNA is TGTGCCAGCAGTTTCCGCGGGGCTGGGACAGATACGCAGTATTTT. The encoded protein is CASSFRGAGTDTQYF.